This T cell receptor beta chain was obtained from a study of cytomegalovirus exposure and HLA in healthy donors. Study-level results: Earlier analysis looked at TCR beta V segments, and most were productive about 90% or about 30% of the time. The majority of CMV-associated TCR beta chains were reported as apparently HLA-restricted in a later analysis. Later genetic work tied a missense DCLRE1C variant to beta-chain V and J trimming.

A word on this clone: Its antigen remains unidentified.

Vbeta (60) and Jbeta (13) primers were used in the PCR. TCRdb keeps only in-frame clones here, not all; method: immunoSEQ multiplex PCR. The sample consists of around 99,000 clones, under 85% of them appearing once. This CDR3 is built from 15 residues. Trimming at V came to 5 bases and at J to 7 bases, leaving 10 bases not matched to a gene. Germline V gene sequence: CDR1 KGHSH, CDR2 LQKENI. The gene calls are TRBV18 and TRBJ2-5; TRBD2 agrees at 10 bases. This receptor was identified in a male donor in good health and CMV-seronegative. Sequencing was performed on PBMCs. CDR3 sequence reads: CASSSSSGSRRTQYF. As DNA, the CDR3 is TGTGCCAGCTCATCCTCTAGCGGGAGTCGGAGGACCCAGTACTTC. The full variable domain, with the rest looked up from reference TRBV18 and TRBJ2-5, is NAGVMQNPRHLVRRRGQEARLRCSPMKGHSHVYWYRQLPEEGLKFMVYLQKENIIDESGMPKERFSAEFPKEGPSILRIQQVVRGDSAAYFCASSSSSGSRRTQYFGPGTRLLVL.